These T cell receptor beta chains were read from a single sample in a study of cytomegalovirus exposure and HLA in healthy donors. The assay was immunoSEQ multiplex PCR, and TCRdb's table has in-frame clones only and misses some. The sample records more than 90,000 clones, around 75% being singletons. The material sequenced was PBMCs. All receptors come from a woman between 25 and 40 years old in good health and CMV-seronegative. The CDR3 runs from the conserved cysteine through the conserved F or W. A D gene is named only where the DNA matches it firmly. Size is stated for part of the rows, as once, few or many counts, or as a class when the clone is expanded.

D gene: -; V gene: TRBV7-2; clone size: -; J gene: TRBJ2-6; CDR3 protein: CASSLLVSISGANVLTF; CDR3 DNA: TGTGCCAGCAGCCTGCTGGTGAGCATCTCTGGGGCCAACGTCCTGACTTTC
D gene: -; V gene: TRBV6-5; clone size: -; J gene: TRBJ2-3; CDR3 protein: CASSYAGLRTDTQYF; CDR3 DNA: TGTGCCAGCAGTTACGCGGGGCTTAGGACAGATACGCAGTATTTT
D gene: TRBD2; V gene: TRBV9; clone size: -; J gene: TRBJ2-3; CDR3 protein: CASSATSVSTDTQYF; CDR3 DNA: TGTGCCAGCAGCGCGACTAGCGTGAGCACAGATACGCAGTATTTT
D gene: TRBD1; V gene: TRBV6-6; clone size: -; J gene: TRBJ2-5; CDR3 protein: CASTDLQGAEETQYF; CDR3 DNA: TGTGCCAGCACCGACCTCCAGGGGGCCGAGGAGACCCAGTACTTC
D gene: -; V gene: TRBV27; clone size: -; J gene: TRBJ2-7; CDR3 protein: CASSPSSTYEQYF; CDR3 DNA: TGTGCCAGCAGTCCCTCCTCTACCTACGAGCAGTACTTC
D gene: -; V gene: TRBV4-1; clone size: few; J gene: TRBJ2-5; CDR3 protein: CASSQDSGSQETQYF; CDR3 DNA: TGCGCCAGCAGCCAAGATTCGGGGTCCCAAGAGACCCAGTACTTC
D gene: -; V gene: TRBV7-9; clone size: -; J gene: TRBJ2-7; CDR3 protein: CASRGGYEQYF; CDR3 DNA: TGTGCCAGCAGAGGGGGATACGAGCAGTACTTC
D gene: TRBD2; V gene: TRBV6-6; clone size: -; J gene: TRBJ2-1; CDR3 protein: CATAPSGSLTEQFF; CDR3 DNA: TGTGCCACTGCGCCTAGCGGGAGCCTTACTGAGCAGTTCTTC
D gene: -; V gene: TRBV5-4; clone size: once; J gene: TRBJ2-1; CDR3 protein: CASISGYGLASEQFF; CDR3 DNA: TGTGCCAGCATCTCGGGGTACGGATTAGCCTCTGAGCAGTTCTTC
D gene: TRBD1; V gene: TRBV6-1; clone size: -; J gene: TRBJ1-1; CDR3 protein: CASSETGVRTEAFF; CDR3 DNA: TGTGCCAGCAGTGAAACAGGGGTAAGGACTGAAGCTTTCTTT
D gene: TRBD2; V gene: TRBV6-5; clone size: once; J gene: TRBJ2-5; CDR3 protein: CASRKAGVETQYF; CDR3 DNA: TGTGCCAGCAGGAAAGCGGGGGTGGAGACCCAGTACTTC
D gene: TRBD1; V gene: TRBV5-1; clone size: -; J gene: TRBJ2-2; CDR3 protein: CASSAGTGPGELFF; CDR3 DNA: TGCGCCAGCAGCGCCGGGACAGGGCCCGGGGAGCTGTTTTTT
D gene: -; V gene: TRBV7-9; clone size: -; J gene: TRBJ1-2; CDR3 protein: CASSLQAGGYTF; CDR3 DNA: TGTGCCAGCAGCTTACAGGCGGGTGGCTACACCTTC
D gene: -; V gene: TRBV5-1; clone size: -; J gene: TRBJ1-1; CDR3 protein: CASSFGGNTEAFF; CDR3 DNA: TGCGCCAGCAGTTTTGGAGGGAACACTGAAGCTTTCTTT
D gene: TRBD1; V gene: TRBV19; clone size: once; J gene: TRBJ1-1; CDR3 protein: CASSIAQGAHGAEAFF; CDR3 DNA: TGTGCCAGTAGTATAGCACAGGGGGCGCATGGGGCTGAAGCTTTCTTT
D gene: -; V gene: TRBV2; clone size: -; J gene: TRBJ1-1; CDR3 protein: CASSLSGNTEAFF; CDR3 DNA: TGTGCCAGCAGTCTATCAGGGAACACTGAAGCTTTCTTT